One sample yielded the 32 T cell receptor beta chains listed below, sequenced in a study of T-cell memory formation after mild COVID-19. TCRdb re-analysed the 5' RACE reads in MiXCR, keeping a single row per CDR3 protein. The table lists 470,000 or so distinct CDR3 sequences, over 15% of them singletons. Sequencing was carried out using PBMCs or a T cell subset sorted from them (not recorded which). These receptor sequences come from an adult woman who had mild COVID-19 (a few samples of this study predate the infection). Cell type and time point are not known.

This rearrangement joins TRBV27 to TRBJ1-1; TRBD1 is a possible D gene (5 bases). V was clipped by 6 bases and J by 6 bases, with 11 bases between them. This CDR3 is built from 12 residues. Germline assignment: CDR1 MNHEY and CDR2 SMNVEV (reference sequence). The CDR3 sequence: CASRRSGAEAFF. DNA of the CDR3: TGTGCCAGCAGACGGTCGGGGGCTGAAGCTTTCTTT.

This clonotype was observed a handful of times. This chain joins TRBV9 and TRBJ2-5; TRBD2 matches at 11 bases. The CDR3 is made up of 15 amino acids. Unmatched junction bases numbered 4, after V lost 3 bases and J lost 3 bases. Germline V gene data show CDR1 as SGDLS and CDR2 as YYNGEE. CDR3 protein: CASSEGLAVEETQYF. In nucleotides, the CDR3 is TGTGCCAGCAGCGAGGGACTAGCGGTAGAAGAGACCCAGTACTTC.

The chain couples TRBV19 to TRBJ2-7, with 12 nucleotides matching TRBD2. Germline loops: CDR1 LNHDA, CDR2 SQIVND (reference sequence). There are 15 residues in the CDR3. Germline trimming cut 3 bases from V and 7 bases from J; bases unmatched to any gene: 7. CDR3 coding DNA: TGTGCCAGTAGTATCCGACTAGCGGGAGTAGATGAGCAGTACTTC. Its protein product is CASSIRLAGVDEQYF.

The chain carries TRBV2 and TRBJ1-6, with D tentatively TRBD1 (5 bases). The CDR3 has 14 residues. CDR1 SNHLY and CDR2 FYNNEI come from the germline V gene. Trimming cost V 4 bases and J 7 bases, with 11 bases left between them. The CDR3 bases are TGTGCCAGCAGTGTGGGGCTTTCAAATTCACCCCTCCACTTT. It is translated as CASSVGLSNSPLHF.

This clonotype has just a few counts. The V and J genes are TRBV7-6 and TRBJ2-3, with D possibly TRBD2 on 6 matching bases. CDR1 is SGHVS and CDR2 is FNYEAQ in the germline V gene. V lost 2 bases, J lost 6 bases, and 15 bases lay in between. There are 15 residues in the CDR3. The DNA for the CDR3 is TGTGCCAGCAGCTTAAGGCGCACGGGGGAGGATACGCAGTATTTT. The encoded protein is CASSLRRTGEDTQYF.

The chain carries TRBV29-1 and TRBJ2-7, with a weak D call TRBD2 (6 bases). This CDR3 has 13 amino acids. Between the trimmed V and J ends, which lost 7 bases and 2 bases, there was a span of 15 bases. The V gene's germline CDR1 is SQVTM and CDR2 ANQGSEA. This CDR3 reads CSALGGEAYEQYF. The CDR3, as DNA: TGCAGCGCCCTCGGTGGGGAGGCCTACGAGCAGTACTTC.

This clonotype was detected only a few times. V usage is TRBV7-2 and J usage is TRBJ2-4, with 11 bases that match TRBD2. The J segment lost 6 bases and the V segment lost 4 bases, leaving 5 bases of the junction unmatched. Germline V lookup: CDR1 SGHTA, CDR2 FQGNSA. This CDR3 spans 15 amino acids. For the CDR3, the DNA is TGTGCCAGCAGCTCTAGCGGGAGGACTCGAAACATTCAGTACTTC. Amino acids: CASSSSGRTRNIQYF.

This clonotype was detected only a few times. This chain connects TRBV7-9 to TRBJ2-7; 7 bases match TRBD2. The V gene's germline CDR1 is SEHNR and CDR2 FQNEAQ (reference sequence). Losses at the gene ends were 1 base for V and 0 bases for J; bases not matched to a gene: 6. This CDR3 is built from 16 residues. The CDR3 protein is CASSLGTGLVSYEQYF. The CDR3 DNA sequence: TGTGCCAGCAGCTTAGGGACCGGACTAGTCTCCTACGAGCAGTACTTC. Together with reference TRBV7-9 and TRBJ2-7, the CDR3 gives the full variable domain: DTGVSQNPRHKITKRGQNVTFRCDPISEHNRLYWYRQTLGQGPEFLTYFQNEAQLEKSRLLSDRFSAERPKGSFSTLEIQRTEQGDSAMYLCASSLGTGLVSYEQYFGPGTRLTVT.

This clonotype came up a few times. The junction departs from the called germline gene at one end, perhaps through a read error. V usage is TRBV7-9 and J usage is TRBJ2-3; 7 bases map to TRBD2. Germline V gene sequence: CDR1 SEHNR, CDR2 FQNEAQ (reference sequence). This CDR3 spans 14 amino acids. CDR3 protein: CASSLAEITDTQYF. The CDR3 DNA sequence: TGTGCCAGCAGCCTAGCGGAAATCACAGATACGCAGTATTTT.

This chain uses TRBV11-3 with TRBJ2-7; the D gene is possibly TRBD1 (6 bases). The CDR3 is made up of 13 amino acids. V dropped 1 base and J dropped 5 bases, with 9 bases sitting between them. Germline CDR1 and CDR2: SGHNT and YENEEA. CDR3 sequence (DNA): TGTGCCAGCAGCTTAGCACAGGGCAACGAGCAGTACTTC. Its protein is CASSLAQGNEQYF.

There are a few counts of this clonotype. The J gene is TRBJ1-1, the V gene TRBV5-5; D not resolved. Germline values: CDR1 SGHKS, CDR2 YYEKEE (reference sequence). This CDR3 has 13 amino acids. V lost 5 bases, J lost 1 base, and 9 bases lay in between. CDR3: CASRLTTNTEAFF. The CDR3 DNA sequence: TGTGCCAGCAGACTCACAACGAACACTGAAGCTTTCTTT.

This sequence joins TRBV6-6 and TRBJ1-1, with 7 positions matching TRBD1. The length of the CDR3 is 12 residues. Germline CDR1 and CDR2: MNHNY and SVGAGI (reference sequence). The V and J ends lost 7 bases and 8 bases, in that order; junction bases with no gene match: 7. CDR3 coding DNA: TGTGCCAGCAATCCATCGACAGGGGAAGCTTTCTTT. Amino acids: CASNPSTGEAFF.

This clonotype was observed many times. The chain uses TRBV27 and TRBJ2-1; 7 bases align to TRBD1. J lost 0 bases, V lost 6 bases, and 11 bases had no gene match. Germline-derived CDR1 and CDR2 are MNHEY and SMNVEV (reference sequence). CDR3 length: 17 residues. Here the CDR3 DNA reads TGTGCCAGCAGCGCTGGGTGGGGACAGTCCTCCTACAATGAGCAGTTCTTC. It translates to CASSAGWGQSSYNEQFF.

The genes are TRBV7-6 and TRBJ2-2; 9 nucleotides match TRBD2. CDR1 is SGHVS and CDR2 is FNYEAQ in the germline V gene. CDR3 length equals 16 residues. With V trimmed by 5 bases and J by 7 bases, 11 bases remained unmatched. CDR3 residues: CASSLGTSLDVGELFF. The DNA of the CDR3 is TGTGCCAGCAGCCTCGGGACTAGCTTAGATGTCGGGGAGCTGTTTTTT.

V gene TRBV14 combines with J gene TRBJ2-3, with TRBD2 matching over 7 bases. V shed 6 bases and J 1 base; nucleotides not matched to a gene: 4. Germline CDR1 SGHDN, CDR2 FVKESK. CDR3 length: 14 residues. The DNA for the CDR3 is TGTGCCAGCAGACCCGCGGGGGGCACAGATACGCAGTATTTT. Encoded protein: CASRPAGGTDTQYF.

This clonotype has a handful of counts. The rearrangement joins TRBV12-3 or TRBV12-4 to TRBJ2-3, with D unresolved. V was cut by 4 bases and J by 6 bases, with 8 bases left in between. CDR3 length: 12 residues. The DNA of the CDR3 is TGTGCCAGCAGTTCCTCCCGCGATACGCAGTATTTT. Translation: CASSSSRDTQYF.

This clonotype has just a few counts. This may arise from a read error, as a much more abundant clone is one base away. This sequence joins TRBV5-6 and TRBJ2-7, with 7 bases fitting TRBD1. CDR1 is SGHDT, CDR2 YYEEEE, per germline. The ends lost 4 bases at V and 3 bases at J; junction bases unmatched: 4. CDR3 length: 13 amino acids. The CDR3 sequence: CASSVGQLYEQYF. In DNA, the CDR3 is TGTGCCAGCAGCGTGGGACAGCTCTACGAGCAGTACTTC.

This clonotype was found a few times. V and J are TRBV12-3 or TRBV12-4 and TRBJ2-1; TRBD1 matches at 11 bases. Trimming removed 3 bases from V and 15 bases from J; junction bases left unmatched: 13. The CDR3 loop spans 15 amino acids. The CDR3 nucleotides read TGTGCCAGCAGTTTGGGACAGGGGGGGGCAATGAGTCGGTTCTTC. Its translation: CASSLGQGGAMSRFF.

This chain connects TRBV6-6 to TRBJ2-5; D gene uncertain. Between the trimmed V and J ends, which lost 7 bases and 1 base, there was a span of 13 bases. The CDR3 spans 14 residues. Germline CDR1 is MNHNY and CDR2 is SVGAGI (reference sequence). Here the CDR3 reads CASKLQLIQETQYF. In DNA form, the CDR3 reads TGTGCCAGCAAGTTACAGTTGATCCAAGAGACCCAGTACTTC.

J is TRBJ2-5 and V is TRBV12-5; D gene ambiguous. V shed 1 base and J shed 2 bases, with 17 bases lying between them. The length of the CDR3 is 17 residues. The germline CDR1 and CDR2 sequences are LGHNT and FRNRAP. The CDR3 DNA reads TGTGCTAGTGGTTTGGGCCTACGTTCCGGGCAGCAAGAGACCCAGTACTTC. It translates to CASGLGLRSGQQETQYF.

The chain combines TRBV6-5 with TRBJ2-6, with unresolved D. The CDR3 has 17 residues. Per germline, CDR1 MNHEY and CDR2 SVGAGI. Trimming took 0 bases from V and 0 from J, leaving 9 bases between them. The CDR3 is CASSYSFGGSGANVLTF. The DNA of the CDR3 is TGTGCCAGCAGTTACTCTTTCGGCGGCTCTGGGGCCAACGTCCTGACTTTC.

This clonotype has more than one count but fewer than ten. For the CDR3, the DNA is TGTGCCAGCAGCTCCGCTGGGGACACCGGGGAGCTGTTTTTT. It is translated as CASSSAGDTGELFF. This chain joins TRBV7-9 and TRBJ2-2; no reliable D call. The germline gives CDR1 SEHNR, CDR2 FQNEAQ (reference sequence). V was trimmed by 4 bases and J by 3 bases, leaving 9 bases between them. The CDR3 is made up of 14 amino acids.

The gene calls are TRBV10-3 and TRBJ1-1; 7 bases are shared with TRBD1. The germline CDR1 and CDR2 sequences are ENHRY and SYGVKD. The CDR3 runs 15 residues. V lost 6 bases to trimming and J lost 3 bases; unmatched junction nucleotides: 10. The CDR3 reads CAIRPRQGEDTEAFF. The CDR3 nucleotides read TGTGCCATCAGACCCAGACAGGGTGAGGACACTGAAGCTTTCTTT.

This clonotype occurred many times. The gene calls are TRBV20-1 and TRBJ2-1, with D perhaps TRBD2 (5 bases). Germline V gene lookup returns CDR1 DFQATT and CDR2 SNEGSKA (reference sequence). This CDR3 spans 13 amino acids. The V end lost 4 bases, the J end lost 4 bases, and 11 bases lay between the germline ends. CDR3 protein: CSATGGGYNEQFF. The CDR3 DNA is TGCAGTGCTACGGGTGGCGGGTACAATGAGCAGTTCTTC.

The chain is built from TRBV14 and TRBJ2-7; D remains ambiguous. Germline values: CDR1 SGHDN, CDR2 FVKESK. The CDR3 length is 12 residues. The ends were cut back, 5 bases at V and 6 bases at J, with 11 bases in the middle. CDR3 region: CASSYAEVEQYF. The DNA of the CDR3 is TGTGCCAGCAGCTATGCAGAAGTCGAGCAGTACTTC.

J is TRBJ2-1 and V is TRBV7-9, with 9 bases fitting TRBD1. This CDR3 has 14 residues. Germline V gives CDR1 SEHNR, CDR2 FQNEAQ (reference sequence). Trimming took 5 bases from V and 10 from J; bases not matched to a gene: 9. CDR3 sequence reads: CASSEQGQGGEQFF. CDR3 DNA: TGTGCCAGCAGCGAGCAGGGACAGGGAGGAGAGCAGTTCTTC.

This CDR3 reads CASSQEAGSGNTIYF. CDR3 DNA sequence: TGTGCCAGCAGCCAAGAGGCAGGCTCTGGAAACACCATATATTTT. The chain carries TRBV4-2 and TRBJ1-3; D remains ambiguous. CDR3 size: 15 residues. Germline assignment: CDR1 LGHNA and CDR2 YNFKEQ. V was clipped by 0 bases and J by 0 bases, with 6 bases between them.

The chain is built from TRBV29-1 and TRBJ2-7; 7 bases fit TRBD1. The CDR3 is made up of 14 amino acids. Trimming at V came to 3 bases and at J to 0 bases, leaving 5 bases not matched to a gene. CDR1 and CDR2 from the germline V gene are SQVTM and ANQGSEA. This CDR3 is CSVEATGPSYEQYF. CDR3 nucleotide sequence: TGCAGCGTTGAGGCGACAGGGCCCTCCTACGAGCAGTACTTC.

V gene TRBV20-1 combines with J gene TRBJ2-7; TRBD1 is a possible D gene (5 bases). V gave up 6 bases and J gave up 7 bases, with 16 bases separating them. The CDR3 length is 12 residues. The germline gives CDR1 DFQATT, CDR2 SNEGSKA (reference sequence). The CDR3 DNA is TGCAGTGCCCCCATACAGGTAGGGGAGCAGTACTTC. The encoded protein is CSAPIQVGEQYF.

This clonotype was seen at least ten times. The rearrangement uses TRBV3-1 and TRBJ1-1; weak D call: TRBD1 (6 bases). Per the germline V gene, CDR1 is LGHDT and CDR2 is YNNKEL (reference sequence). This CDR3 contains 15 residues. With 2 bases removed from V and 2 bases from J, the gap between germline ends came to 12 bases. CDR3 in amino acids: CASSQRGVSNTEAFF. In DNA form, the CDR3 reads TGTGCCAGCAGCCAAAGGGGGGTGAGTAACACTGAAGCTTTCTTT.

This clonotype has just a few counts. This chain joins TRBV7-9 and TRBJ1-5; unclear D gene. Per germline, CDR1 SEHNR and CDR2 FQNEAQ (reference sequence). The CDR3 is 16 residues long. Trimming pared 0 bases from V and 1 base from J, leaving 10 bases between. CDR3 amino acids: CASSLAGLGSNQPQHF. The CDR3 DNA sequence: TGTGCCAGCAGCTTAGCGGGATTAGGGAGCAATCAGCCCCAGCATTTT.

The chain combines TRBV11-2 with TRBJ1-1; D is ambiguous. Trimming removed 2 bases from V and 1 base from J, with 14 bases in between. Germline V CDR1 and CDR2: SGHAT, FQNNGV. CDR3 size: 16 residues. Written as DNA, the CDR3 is TGTGCCAGCAGCTTACCCGGGCAGTTAAGGAACACTGAAGCTTTCTTT. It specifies CASSLPGQLRNTEAFF.